A single sample is the source of the 17 T cell receptor beta chains below, sequenced in a study of blood T cell repertoires in COVID-19 (dated by TCRdb to 2018 to 2021). Libraries came from the immunoSEQ multiplex PCR assay. TCRdb holds this immuneACCESS table with in-frame rearrangements only. Some clones are missing; in checked studies, unresolved V genes explain under half, and the rest has no known cause. The sample table lists more than 80,000 clones, about 87% of them with a count of one. Around 10% of the sample is taken by the ten largest. The specimen sequenced was peripheral blood. Receptor source: a man older than 75 with acute or convalescent COVID-19.

DNA of the CDR3: TGTGCCAGCAGTTTATCGAAACAGGGGAAGAATGAGCAGTTCTTC. Its protein is CASSLSKQGKNEQFF. The chain joins TRBV27 to TRBJ2-1; 7 bases fit TRBD1. The CDR3 spans 15 residues. The trim removed 0 bases at V and 7 bases at J, leaving 6 bases unmatched. Germline V CDR1 and CDR2: MNHEY, SMNVEV (reference sequence).

The chain joins TRBV7-2 to TRBJ2-7, with D tentatively TRBD2 (6 bases). The length of the CDR3 is 15 residues. V was pared by 5 bases and J by 2 bases, with 16 bases between. From germline, CDR1 is SGHTA and CDR2 FQGNSA. CDR3 in amino acids: CASSPDAGRPYEQYF. CDR3 DNA: TGTGCCAGCAGCCCAGACGCGGGACGCCCCTACGAGCAGTACTTC.

The V and J genes are TRBV4-3 and TRBJ1-2; perhaps TRBD1 as D (5 bases). CDR1 is LGHNA and CDR2 is YSLEER in the germline V gene. The CDR3 length is 13 residues. V dropped 0 bases and J dropped 9 bases, with 11 bases sitting between them. The CDR3 is CASSQDFGARYTF. The CDR3 coding sequence is TGCGCCAGCAGCCAAGATTTTGGGGCCCGCTACACCTTC.

The chain joins TRBV9 to TRBJ1-3, with 7 bases identical to TRBD1. This CDR3 is built from 16 residues. Germline values: CDR1 SGDLS, CDR2 YYNGEE. The V segment lost 4 bases and the J segment 0 bases; nucleotides outside the gene matches: 7. CDR3 region: CASSPPWDSSGNTIYF. The CDR3, as DNA: TGTGCCAGCAGCCCTCCCTGGGACAGCTCTGGAAACACCATATATTTT.

V usage is TRBV30 and J usage is TRBJ1-2; TRBD1 matches at 9 bases. CDR1 and CDR2 (germline): GTSNPN, SVGIG (reference sequence). CDR3 length: 14 residues. The junction had 8 bases not matched to a gene; V was cut back by 2 bases and J by 7 bases. CDR3 DNA sequence: TGTGCCTGGAGTCAACAGGGGGCGCTTATTGGCTACACCTTC. It is translated as CAWSQQGALIGYTF. The entire variable domain, with the rest obtained from reference TRBV30 and TRBJ1-2, is as follows: SQTIHQWPATLVQPVGSPLSLECTVEGTSNPNLYWYRQAAGRGLQLLFYSVGIGQISSEVPQNLSASRPQDRQFILSSKKLLLSDSGFYLCAWSQQGALIGYTFGSGTRLTVV.

This chain links TRBV19 with TRBJ2-7; 8 bases match TRBD2. V shed 4 bases, J shed 2 bases, and the junction held 7 bases outside the gene matches. The CDR3 consists of 15 residues. Germline CDR1 reads LNHDA; CDR2 reads SQIVND (reference sequence). In nucleotides, the CDR3 is TGTGCCAGTAGTACTGCCGGGGGGGGACCCTACGAGCAGTACTTC. Translated, it gives CASSTAGGGPYEQYF.

This sequence joins TRBV19 and TRBJ1-5; D is unclear. The CDR3 spans 16 residues. Germline CDR1 is LNHDA and CDR2 is SQIVND (reference sequence). V lost 2 bases and J lost 0, with 11 bases in between. The DNA for the CDR3 is TGTGCCAGTAGTATATACGGGGTCGGTAGCAATCAGCCCCAGCATTTT. Translation: CASSIYGVGSNQPQHF.

The rearrangement joins TRBV10-3 to TRBJ2-1; 11 bases match TRBD2. The germline gives CDR1 ENHRY, CDR2 SYGVKD. The CDR3 is 15 residues long. The trim removed 7 bases at V and 5 bases at J, leaving 7 bases unmatched. The DNA for the CDR3 is TGTGCCATCACAGAACTAGCGGGAGCTAACAATGAGCAGTTCTTC. It is translated as CAITELAGANNEQFF.

The chain uses TRBV4-3 and TRBJ2-2; D is uncertain. In germline, CDR1 is LGHNA, CDR2 YSLEER. V dropped 0 bases and J dropped 3 bases, with 8 bases sitting between them. The CDR3 extends over 15 amino acids. CDR3 loop: CASSQDWSDTGELFF. In DNA form, the CDR3 reads TGCGCCAGCAGCCAAGATTGGTCAGACACCGGGGAGCTGTTTTTT.

The genes are TRBV29-1 and TRBJ2-4, with 8 bases fitting TRBD1. This CDR3 is 15 amino acids long. Germline lookup yields CDR1 SQVTM and CDR2 ANQGSEA. V trimming: 0 bases; J trimming: 7 bases; junction bases outside the gene matches: 8. CDR3 sequence reads: CSVEDPRTGRNIQYF. DNA for the CDR3: TGCAGCGTTGAAGACCCTCGGACAGGGAGGAACATTCAGTACTTC.

In DNA form, the CDR3 reads TGTGCCAGCATCGTCGGACTCGGAGGGTCCTACGAGCAGTACTTC. Translated, it gives CASIVGLGGSYEQYF. The chain joins TRBV28 to TRBJ2-7; weak D call: TRBD2 (6 bases). This CDR3 is built from 15 residues. V lost 7 bases and J lost 1, with 17 bases in between. Germline values: CDR1 MDHEN, CDR2 SYDVKM. The full variable domain, with the rest looked up from reference TRBV28 and TRBJ2-7, is DVKVTQSSRYLVKRTGEKVFLECVQDMDHENMFWYRQDPGLGLRLIYFSYDVKMKEKGDIPEGYSVSREKKERFSLILESASTNQTSMYLCASIVGLGGSYEQYFGPGTRLTVT.

This clone was seen a single time. The chain links TRBV4-1 to TRBJ2-2; D is possibly TRBD1 (5 bases). The CDR3 spans 16 residues. Per the germline V gene, CDR1 is MGHRA and CDR2 is YSYEKL. Trimming left V 4 bases short and J 0 bases short, with 12 bases between. The CDR3 DNA is TGCGCCAGCAGCCCGACGATCAGGGCGAACACCGGGGAGCTGTTTTTT. It is translated as CASSPTIRANTGELFF.

The chain joins TRBV19 to TRBJ1-5; tentative D call: TRBD1 (6 bases). CDR1 is LNHDA and CDR2 is SQIVND in the germline V gene (reference sequence). V was trimmed by 5 bases and J by 1 base, leaving 15 bases between them. The CDR3 is 16 residues long. Written as DNA, the CDR3 is TGTGCCAGTAGTCTTATGCAGGGGTTGAGCAATCAGCCCCAGCATTTT. This gives the protein CASSLMQGLSNQPQHF.

The chain employs TRBV7-9 and TRBJ2-7, with 8 bases lining up with TRBD1. This CDR3 has 14 residues. Losses at the gene ends were 7 bases for V and 6 bases for J; bases not matched to a gene: 11. Germline assignment: CDR1 SEHNR and CDR2 FQNEAQ (reference sequence). The chain's CDR3 is CASTSGTGRFEQYF. As DNA, the CDR3 is TGTGCCAGCACCTCCGGGACAGGAAGATTCGAGCAGTACTTC.

This chain uses TRBV6-6 with TRBJ1-2; perhaps TRBD1 as D (6 bases). CDR3 length: 14 residues. V lost 6 bases and J 1 base, leaving 12 bases between the germline ends. Germline CDR1 is MNHNY and CDR2 is SVGAGI (reference sequence). The CDR3: CASSEQGLNYGYTF. The CDR3 DNA sequence: TGTGCCAGCAGCGAACAGGGCCTTAACTATGGCTACACCTTC.

This clone was recorded once. The chain has TRBV29-1 and TRBJ2-7; 14 bases line up with TRBD2. Germline CDR1 reads SQVTM; CDR2 reads ANQGSEA. V lost 4 bases, J lost 6 bases, and 5 bases stayed unmatched. The CDR3 runs 14 residues. Written as DNA, the CDR3 is TGCAGCGTTGTGGGACTAGCGGGAGTGTTCGAGCAGTACTTC. Translation gives CSVVGLAGVFEQYF.

The chain employs TRBV27 and TRBJ2-1; the D gene is possibly TRBD2 (6 bases). The CDR3 consists of 15 residues. Germline V gene data show CDR1 as MNHEY and CDR2 as SMNVEV (reference sequence). V was cut by 0 bases and J by 7 bases, with 13 bases left in between. Written as DNA, the CDR3 is TGTGCCAGCAGTTTATCCGGGAGTATATGGAATGAGCAGTTCTTC. Translation gives CASSLSGSIWNEQFF.